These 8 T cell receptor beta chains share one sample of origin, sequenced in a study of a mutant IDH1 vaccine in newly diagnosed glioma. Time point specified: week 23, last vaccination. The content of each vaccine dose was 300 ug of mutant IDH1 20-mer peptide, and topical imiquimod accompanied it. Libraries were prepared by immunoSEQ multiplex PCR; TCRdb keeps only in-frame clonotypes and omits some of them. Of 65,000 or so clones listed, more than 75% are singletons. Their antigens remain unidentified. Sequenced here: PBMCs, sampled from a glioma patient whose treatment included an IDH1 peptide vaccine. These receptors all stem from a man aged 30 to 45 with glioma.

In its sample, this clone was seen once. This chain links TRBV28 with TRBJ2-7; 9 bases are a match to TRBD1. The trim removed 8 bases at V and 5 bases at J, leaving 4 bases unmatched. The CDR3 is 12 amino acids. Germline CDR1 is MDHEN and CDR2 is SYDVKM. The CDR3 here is CASHGQGNEQYF. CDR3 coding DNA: TGTGCCAGCCACGGACAGGGGAACGAGCAGTACTTC.

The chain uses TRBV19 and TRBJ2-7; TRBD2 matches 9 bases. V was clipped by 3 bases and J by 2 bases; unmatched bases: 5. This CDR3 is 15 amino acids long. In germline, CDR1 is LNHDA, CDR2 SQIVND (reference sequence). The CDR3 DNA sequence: TGTGCCAGTAGTATCAGACTAGCGGTGCCCTACGAGCAGTACTTC. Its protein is CASSIRLAVPYEQYF.

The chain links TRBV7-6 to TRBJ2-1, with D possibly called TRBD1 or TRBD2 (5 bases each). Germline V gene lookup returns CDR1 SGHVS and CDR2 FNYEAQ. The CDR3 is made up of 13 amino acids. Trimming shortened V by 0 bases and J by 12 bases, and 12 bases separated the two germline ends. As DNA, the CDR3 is TGTGCCAGCAGCTTAGCGAAAAGGGGACCGCAGTTCTTC. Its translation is CASSLAKRGPQFF.

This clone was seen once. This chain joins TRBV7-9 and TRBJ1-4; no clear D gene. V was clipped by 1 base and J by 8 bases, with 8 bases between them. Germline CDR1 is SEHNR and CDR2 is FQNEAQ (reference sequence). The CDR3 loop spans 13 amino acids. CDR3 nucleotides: TGTGCCAGCAGCTTAGGATCGGCCGAAAAACTGTTTTTT. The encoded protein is CASSLGSAEKLFF.

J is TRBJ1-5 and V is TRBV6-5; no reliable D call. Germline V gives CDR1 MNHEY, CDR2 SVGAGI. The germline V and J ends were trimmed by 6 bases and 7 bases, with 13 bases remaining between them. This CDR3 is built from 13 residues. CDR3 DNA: TGTGCCAGCAGCCTTTACTTTGAGCAGCCCCAGCATTTT. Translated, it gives CASSLYFEQPQHF.

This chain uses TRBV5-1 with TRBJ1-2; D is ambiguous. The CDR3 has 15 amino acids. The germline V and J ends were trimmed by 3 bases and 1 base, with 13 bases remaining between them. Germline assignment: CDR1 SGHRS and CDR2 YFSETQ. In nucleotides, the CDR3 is TGCGCCAGCAGCTGGATACCGACGGGTAACTATGGCTACACCTTC. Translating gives CASSWIPTGNYGYTF.

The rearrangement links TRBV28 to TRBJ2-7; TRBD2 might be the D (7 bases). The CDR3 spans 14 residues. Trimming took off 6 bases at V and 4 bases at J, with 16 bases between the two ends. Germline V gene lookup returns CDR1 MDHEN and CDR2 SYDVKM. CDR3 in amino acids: CASSRGGAGYEQYF. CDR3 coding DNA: TGTGCCAGCAGCAGAGGGGGGGCAGGGTACGAGCAGTACTTC. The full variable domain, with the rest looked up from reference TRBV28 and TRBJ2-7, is DVKVTQSSRYLVKRTGEKVFLECVQDMDHENMFWYRQDPGLGLRLIYFSYDVKMKEKGDIPEGYSVSREKKERFSLILESASTNQTSMYLCASSRGGAGYEQYFGPGTRLTVT.

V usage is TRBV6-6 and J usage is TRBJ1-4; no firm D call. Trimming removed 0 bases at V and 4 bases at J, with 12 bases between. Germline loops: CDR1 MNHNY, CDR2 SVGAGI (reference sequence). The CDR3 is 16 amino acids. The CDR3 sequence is CASSYSGFLVNEKLFF. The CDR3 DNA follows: TGTGCCAGCAGTTACTCGGGTTTTTTGGTTAATGAAAAACTGTTTTTT.